This T cell receptor (beta chain) was found in a study of identical twins. The table lists this clonotype with many counts. What it recognizes is unknown. A universal primer binding site was introduced by template switching. The final cDNA contained unique molecular identifiers. Via MiXCR, TCRdb re-called the 5' RACE reads, giving one row per CDR3 protein. Found here are roughly 1.6 million distinct CDR3 sequences, about 32% of them singletons; the top ten hold around 0.3%. The study, taken as a whole, reports: Models underestimated how often monozygotic twins shared out-of-frame TCR alpha. There was an excess of low generation probability in the out-of-frame alpha sequences that twins shared. Part of the zero-insertion signal could reflect confounding by invariant MAIT and iNKT cells.

This CDR3 comprises 12 residues. The germline V and J ends were trimmed by 8 bases and 3 bases, with 12 bases remaining between them. Per germline, CDR1 SQVTM and CDR2 ANQGSEA. This receptor was obtained from a newborn girl in good health. The V call is TRBV29-1, the J call TRBJ2-3; no definite D call. The sample was cord blood. CDR3 residues: CSCFVGTDTQYF. As DNA, the CDR3 is TGCAGCTGCTTTGTAGGGACAGATACGCAGTATTTT.